Presented here are 17 T cell receptor beta chains from one specimen sequenced in a study of blood T cell repertoires in COVID-19. TCRdb's table, derived via immunoSEQ multiplex PCR, lists solely in-frame clones and lacks some. The sample gives roughly 350,000 clones, 88% of which show up once; about 7% is in the top ten. Specimen: peripheral blood. The receptors shown here come from a woman in her 70s with COVID-19, enrolled during active disease.

The CDR3 loop reads CASSFSSNQPQHF. DNA for the CDR3: TGTGCCAGCAGTTTTAGTAGCAATCAGCCCCAGCATTTT. This sequence joins TRBV27 and TRBJ1-5, with D uncertain. The V end was cut by 3 bases, the J end by 0 bases, with 3 bases between. The CDR3 is made up of 13 amino acids. Germline V CDR1 and CDR2: MNHEY, SMNVEV (reference sequence).

The chain couples TRBV5-1 to TRBJ1-4; D is possibly TRBD1 (6 bases). The V and J ends lost 3 bases and 8 bases respectively, with 11 bases between them. The V gene's germline CDR1 is SGHRS and CDR2 YFSETQ. The CDR3 is made up of 13 amino acids. The CDR3 spells CASSWTDGEKLFF. CDR3 bases: TGCGCCAGCAGCTGGACAGATGGGGAAAAACTGTTTTTT.

This clone came up once. The chain uses TRBV24-1 and TRBJ1-5; TRBD1 matches at 7 bases. CDR1 and CDR2 from the germline V gene are KGHDR and SFDVKD. There are 13 residues in the CDR3. The J segment lost 6 bases and the V segment lost 5 bases, leaving 3 bases of the junction unmatched. Written as DNA, the CDR3 is TGTGCCACCAGTGTAGGGGGCAGTCAGCCCCAGCATTTT. This codes for CATSVGGSQPQHF.

Comments on this clone: A much larger clone differs by one base, so this may be a read error. Additional DNA sequences in this sample encode the identical CDR3. V and J are TRBV18 and TRBJ2-7, with TRBD1 as a possible D gene (5 bases). V was pared by 0 bases and J by 1 base, with 16 bases between. Germline lookup yields CDR1 KGHSH and CDR2 LQKENI. This CDR3 is built from 17 residues. The DNA for the CDR3 is TGTGCCAGCTCACCACCTGGCCAGGGCCATAGTTCCTACGAGCAGTACTTC. Protein sequence: CASSPPGQGHSSYEQYF.

This chain joins TRBV7-2 and TRBJ2-7, with 9 nucleotides matching TRBD2. V gave up 5 bases and J gave up 6 bases; unmatched junction bases: 17. Germline V gives CDR1 SGHTA, CDR2 FQGNSA. The CDR3 covers 17 residues. The CDR3 protein is CASSQSPAGGGKIEQYF. Here the CDR3 DNA reads TGTGCCAGCAGCCAGAGCCCAGCGGGGGGCGGAAAGATCGAGCAGTACTTC. Together with reference TRBV7-2 and TRBJ2-7, the CDR3 gives the full variable domain: GAGVSQSPSNKVTEKGKDVELRCDPISGHTALYWYRQSLGQGLEFLIYFQGNSAPDKSGLPSDRFSAERTGGSVSTLTIQRTQQEDSAVYLCASSQSPAGGGKIEQYFGPGTRLTVT.

CDR3 DNA sequence: TGCGCCAGCAGTGAGTCGGCAGGGGATCTGAACACTGAAGCTTTCTTT. It codes for CASSESAGDLNTEAFF. The chain joins TRBV10-2 to TRBJ1-1, with D possibly being TRBD1 (6 bases). Germline V gives CDR1 WSHSY, CDR2 SAAADI. Trimming left V 0 bases short and J 0 bases short, with 11 bases between. The CDR3 runs to 16 residues.

This chain uses TRBV24-1 with TRBJ2-5, with D perhaps matching TRBD1 (5 bases). This CDR3 region has 14 residues. The V gene lost 4 bases and the J gene lost 5 bases, with 13 bases spanning the gap. CDR1 KGHDR and CDR2 SFDVKD come from the germline V gene. CDR3 DNA: TGTGCCACCAGTGACCCCTCAGGGTCGGAGACCCAGTACTTC. This encodes CATSDPSGSETQYF.

J is TRBJ1-2 and V is TRBV18, with no clear D. The V gene lost 3 bases and the J gene lost 0 bases, with 8 bases spanning the gap. The CDR3 sequence is 14 residues long. Germline V CDR1 and CDR2: KGHSH, LQKENI. Written as DNA, the CDR3 is TGTGCCAGCTCACCCGACACTTCTAACTATGGCTACACCTTC. It yields the protein CASSPDTSNYGYTF.

The genes are TRBV6-6 and TRBJ1-1, with a weak D call TRBD1 (5 bases). This CDR3 is 15 amino acids long. The ends were cut back, 0 bases at V and 1 base at J, with 9 bases in the middle. CDR1 is MNHNY, CDR2 SVGAGI, per germline (reference sequence). The chain's CDR3 is CASSYSPQGNTEAFF. The CDR3 DNA follows: TGTGCCAGCAGTTACTCTCCCCAGGGGAACACTGAAGCTTTCTTT.

The chain recombines TRBV10-1 with TRBJ2-7; TRBD1 is a possible D gene (6 bases). The ends were cut back, 3 bases at V and 6 bases at J, with 15 bases in the middle. The CDR3 loop spans 14 amino acids. CDR1 is WNHNN, CDR2 SYGVQD, per germline (reference sequence). DNA for the CDR3: TGCGCCAGCAGTGACGGACAGTCTCTCTCCGAGCAGTACTTC. It specifies CASSDGQSLSEQYF.

The chain has TRBV20-1 and TRBJ1-1; D not certain. V gave up 3 bases and J gave up 1 base, with 12 bases separating them. CDR3 length: 14 amino acids. Germline CDR1 is DFQATT and CDR2 is SNEGSKA (reference sequence). CDR3 residues: CSASATWSNTEAFF. The CDR3 coding sequence is TGCAGTGCTAGTGCAACTTGGTCGAACACTGAAGCTTTCTTT.

The rearrangement uses TRBV5-1 and TRBJ2-3; TRBD2 matches 16 bases. Per the germline V gene, CDR1 is SGHRS and CDR2 is YFSETQ. The ends lost 1 base at V and 4 bases at J; junction bases unmatched: 9. The CDR3 spans 19 residues. The CDR3 coding sequence is TGCGCCAGCAGCTTGTTAACGGGACTAGCGGGGGGGCCCGCAGATACGCAGTATTTT. It specifies CASSLLTGLAGGPADTQYF.

The V gene is TRBV2, the J gene TRBJ1-6; possible D gene TRBD1, 6 bases. The CDR3 covers 13 residues. Germline CDR1 is SNHLY and CDR2 is FYNNEI. The V end lost 7 bases, the J end lost 7 bases, and 11 bases lay between the germline ends. In nucleotides, the CDR3 is TGTGCCAGCACAGACAGGAGGAATTCACCCCTCCACTTT. Encoded protein: CASTDRRNSPLHF.

This chain uses TRBV28 with TRBJ2-2; no definite D call. The CDR3 covers 13 residues. Germline V gene lookup returns CDR1 MDHEN and CDR2 SYDVKM. V was clipped by 6 bases and J by 2 bases, with 7 bases between them. The CDR3 here is CASSPQNTGELFF. CDR3 sequence (DNA): TGTGCCAGCAGCCCCCAAAACACCGGGGAGCTGTTTTTT.

The chain links TRBV5-1 to TRBJ1-1; TRBD1 aligns across 7 bases. CDR3 size: 14 residues. V lost 4 bases to trimming and J lost 3 bases; unmatched junction nucleotides: 6. The germline gives CDR1 SGHRS, CDR2 YFSETQ. Here the CDR3 DNA reads TGCGCCAGCAGCGTCAGGGGGACCGACACTGAAGCTTTCTTT. It specifies CASSVRGTDTEAFF. The full variable domain, completed using reference TRBV5-1 and TRBJ1-1, is KAGVTQTPRYLIKTRGQQVTLSCSPISGHRSVSWYQQTPGQGLQFLFEYFSETQRNKGNFPGRFSGRQFSNSRSEMNVSTLELGDSALYLCASSVRGTDTEAFFGQGTRLTVV.

This clone was counted a single time. This rearrangement joins TRBV6-5 to TRBJ2-7; 11 bases align to TRBD1. With 5 bases clipped from V and 9 bases from J, the junction kept 9 bases outside the gene matches. This CDR3 has 14 amino acids. Per the germline V gene, CDR1 is MNHEY and CDR2 is SVGAGI. The DNA for the CDR3 is TGTGCCAGCAGTCAGGGACAGGGGGATTTCGGGCAGTACTTC. Translating gives CASSQGQGDFGQYF.

V and J are TRBV7-3 and TRBJ1-6, with D possibly TRBD1 on 5 matching bases. The V gene's germline CDR1 is SGHTA and CDR2 FQGTGA. This CDR3 contains 15 residues. V dropped 4 bases and J dropped 9 bases, with 16 bases sitting between them. The CDR3 sequence: CASSSGAGGGSPLHF. The CDR3 region has the DNA TGTGCCAGCAGCTCCGGAGCGGGGGGTGGTTCACCCCTCCACTTT.